The 30 T cell receptor beta chains below come from one sample, sequenced in a study of shared clonotypes between healthy human individuals. TCRdb's table, derived via immunoSEQ multiplex PCR, lists solely in-frame clones and lacks some. The table lists just over 2,000,000 clones, 90% to 95% of them singletons. The sequenced sample consisted of naive CD4+ T cells sorted from blood. Subset: CD45RA+ positively selected. These receptors originate from a young man in good health.

The rearrangement uses TRBV7-9 and TRBJ2-3; no definite D call. The germline CDR1 and CDR2 sequences are SEHNR and FQNEAQ (reference sequence). This CDR3 has 13 amino acids. V dropped 3 bases and J dropped 2 bases, with 6 bases sitting between them. The CDR3 bases are TGTGCCAGCAGCTTCCCCAACACAGATACGCAGTATTTT. As protein: CASSFPNTDTQYF. Supplemented by reference TRBV7-9 and TRBJ2-3, the full variable domain reads DTGVSQNPRHKITKRGQNVTFRCDPISEHNRLYWYRQTLGQGPEFLTYFQNEAQLEKSRLLSDRFSAERPKGSFSTLEIQRTEQGDSAMYLCASSFPNTDTQYFGPGTRLTVL.

The CDR3 protein is CASSQIQGALLMDTEAFF. CDR3 bases: TGCGCCAGCAGCCAGATCCAGGGGGCCCTCTTAATGGACACTGAAGCTTTCTTT. The chain joins TRBV4-1 to TRBJ1-1, with TRBD1 matching 8 bases. The CDR3 extends over 18 amino acids. Trimming cost V 3 bases and J 3 bases; bases outside gene matches: 15. Germline V lookup: CDR1 MGHRA, CDR2 YSYEKL.

The chain carries TRBV14 and TRBJ1-6; D call uncertain. Germline values: CDR1 SGHDN, CDR2 FVKESK. The CDR3 is made up of 13 amino acids. Trimming removed 3 bases from V and 8 bases from J, with 8 bases in between. This CDR3 is CASSHTRYSPLHF. The CDR3 coding sequence is TGTGCCAGCAGCCATACCCGTTATTCACCCCTCCACTTT.

Details on this clone: The germline gene is not matched at one end of the junction; a read error may be the cause. V is TRBV6-5 and J is TRBJ1-1; D gene uncertain. The germline CDR1 and CDR2 sequences are MNHEY and SVGAGI. The CDR3 is made up of 13 amino acids. The CDR3 bases are TGTGCCAGCAGTTACGGTGATAAGCCTGAGGCTTTCTTT. Translation gives CASSYGDKPEAFF.

As DNA, the CDR3 is TGTGCCACCGGGACAGGGGGCGGAGAGACCCAGTACTTC. Its protein is CATGTGGGETQYF. The chain combines TRBV10-3 with TRBJ2-5, with 12 bases matching TRBD1. From germline, CDR1 is ENHRY and CDR2 SYGVKD. The junction had 4 bases not matched to a gene; V was cut back by 10 bases and J by 4 bases. The CDR3 is 13 amino acids.

The chain recombines TRBV30 with TRBJ2-1; 13 bases map to TRBD2. Germline trimming cut 1 base from V and 8 bases from J; bases unmatched to any gene: 11. The V gene's germline CDR1 is GTSNPN and CDR2 SVGIG (reference sequence). CDR3 length: 17 amino acids. As DNA, the CDR3 is TGTGCCTGGAGTGCCCGTCGGACTAGCGGGAGAATGGATGAGCAGTTCTTC. Amino acid sequence: CAWSARRTSGRMDEQFF.

With respect to this clone: Other DNA sequences within the sample encode an identical CDR3. V usage is TRBV7-2 and J usage is TRBJ1-4; 7 nucleotides line up with TRBD1. After removal of 1 base from V and 8 bases from J, the junction contained 4 bases not matched to a gene. The CDR3 has 14 residues. The germline gives CDR1 SGHTA, CDR2 FQGNSA. CDR3: CASSLGQGGEKLFF. The CDR3 DNA reads as TGTGCCAGCAGCTTAGGACAGGGAGGGGAAAAACTGTTTTTT.

The rearrangement links TRBV5-4 to TRBJ2-3, with a weak D call TRBD2 (6 bases). V was cut by 4 bases and J by 7 bases, with 22 bases left in between. The germline CDR1 and CDR2 sequences are SGHNT and YYREEE (reference sequence). The CDR3 contains 16 residues. The CDR3 DNA is TGTGCCAGCAGCCGGGGTGCGGAGGGCCCCGTTAATACGCAGTATTTT. Protein sequence: CASSRGAEGPVNTQYF.

This chain connects TRBV6-5 to TRBJ2-3; tentatively, D is TRBD1 (6 bases). CDR1 MNHEY and CDR2 SVGAGI come from the germline V gene. Trimming pared 6 bases from V and 0 bases from J, leaving 13 bases between. The CDR3 sequence is 15 residues long. DNA for the CDR3: TGTGCCAGCAGGCAGACAGGCGCAAGCACAGATACGCAGTATTTT. Translating gives CASRQTGASTDTQYF.

The gene calls are TRBV9 and TRBJ2-2; TRBD2 is a possible D gene (5 bases). CDR1 SGDLS and CDR2 YYNGEE come from the germline V gene. The V and J ends lost 4 bases and 3 bases respectively, with 13 bases between them. The CDR3 covers 15 residues. CDR3 DNA sequence: TGTGCCAGCAGCCCTATAGGGAGTTACACCGGGGAGCTGTTTTTT. Amino acids: CASSPIGSYTGELFF.

The chain recombines TRBV6-5 with TRBJ1-1; TRBD1 might be the D (5 bases). Trimming took off 6 bases at V and 9 bases at J, with 20 bases between the two ends. Germline V gene data show CDR1 as MNHEY and CDR2 as SVGAGI. This CDR3 has 14 amino acids. CDR3 in DNA: TGTGCCAGCAGCCGAGGGACGGGGAACTATAAAGCTTTCTTT. Its translation is CASSRGTGNYKAFF.

This clone showed up just once. V gene TRBV2 combines with J gene TRBJ1-3; 7 nucleotides agree with TRBD1. Germline-derived CDR1 and CDR2 are SNHLY and FYNNEI. CDR3 length: 15 amino acids. Germline trimming cut 5 bases from V and 1 base from J; bases unmatched to any gene: 5. CDR3 DNA sequence: TGTGCCAGCAGTACCGGGACAGCTTCTGGAAACACCATATATTTT. It specifies CASSTGTASGNTIYF.

The chain has TRBV10-3 and TRBJ2-1; D assignment may be TRBD1 or TRBD2 (6 bases each). V lost 8 bases and J 9 bases, leaving 20 bases between the germline ends. This CDR3 is built from 14 residues. Germline CDR1 reads ENHRY; CDR2 reads SYGVKD. CDR3 nucleotide sequence: TGTGCCATCGCGAGTCCGGGGGCGGTAGGTGAGCAGTTCTTC. Residues: CAIASPGAVGEQFF.

This clone was detected a few times. This sample includes further DNA sequences coding for the same CDR3. The V and J genes are TRBV5-1 and TRBJ1-4; 11 positions match TRBD1. With 4 bases clipped from V and 7 bases from J, the junction kept 3 bases outside the gene matches. The germline gives CDR1 SGHRS, CDR2 YFSETQ. The CDR3 is 14 residues long. CDR3 DNA sequence: TGCGCCAGCAGCCCCGGGACAGGGGGTGAAAAACTGTTTTTT. This sequence encodes CASSPGTGGEKLFF. Drawing the rest from reference TRBV5-1 and TRBJ1-4, the complete variable domain is KAGVTQTPRYLIKTRGQQVTLSCSPISGHRSVSWYQQTPGQGLQFLFEYFSETQRNKGNFPGRFSGRQFSNSRSEMNVSTLELGDSALYLCASSPGTGGEKLFFGSGTQLSVL.

The chain employs TRBV30 and TRBJ1-1; 7 bases fit TRBD1. Trimming removed 5 bases from V and 0 bases from J; junction bases left unmatched: 0. From germline, CDR1 is GTSNPN and CDR2 SVGIG (reference sequence). CDR3 size: 12 residues. The CDR3 is CAWGQVNTEAFF. The CDR3 coding sequence is TGTGCCTGGGGACAGGTGAACACTGAAGCTTTCTTT.

CDR3 sequence: CASSRGRTNTEAFF. For the CDR3, the DNA is TGTGCCAGCAGCCGCGGACGGACCAACACTGAAGCTTTCTTT. The chain uses TRBV6-5 and TRBJ1-1; D remains ambiguous. The length of the CDR3 is 14 residues. Trimming removed 6 bases from V and 2 bases from J, with 13 bases in between. The germline V gene encodes CDR1 MNHEY and CDR2 SVGAGI.

This clone was detected once. V gene TRBV27 combines with J gene TRBJ1-2; D unclear. The CDR3 runs 15 residues. V lost 2 bases to trimming and J lost 6 bases, with 16 bases between them. The germline V gene encodes CDR1 MNHEY and CDR2 SMNVEV (reference sequence). This CDR3 reads CASSLAGAKRDGYTF. In DNA form, the CDR3 reads TGTGCCAGCAGTTTAGCGGGCGCGAAAAGGGATGGCTACACCTTC.

The chain employs TRBV18 and TRBJ1-6, with unresolved D. This CDR3 contains 13 residues. The ends were cut back, 3 bases at V and 6 bases at J, with 6 bases in the middle. CDR1 and CDR2 from the germline V gene are KGHSH and LQKENI. The CDR3 DNA reads TGTGCCAGCTCACCTAATAGTAATTCACCCCTCCACTTT. Its translation: CASSPNSNSPLHF.

The V and J genes are TRBV11-2 and TRBJ2-7; D is uncertain. V was shortened by 0 bases and J by 0 bases, with 9 bases between the two germline ends. Germline V lookup: CDR1 SGHAT, CDR2 FQNNGV. The CDR3 totals 15 residues. The CDR3 reads CASSLDQQSSYEQYF. The CDR3, as DNA: TGTGCCAGCAGCTTAGATCAGCAGAGCTCCTACGAGCAGTACTTC.

This rearrangement joins TRBV7-9 to TRBJ2-7; 7 nucleotides match TRBD1. The CDR3 loop spans 15 amino acids. V gave up 5 bases and J gave up 6 bases; unmatched junction bases: 13. Germline CDR1 reads SEHNR; CDR2 reads FQNEAQ (reference sequence). The CDR3 loop is CASSPGTEFSIEQYF. The CDR3 DNA follows: TGTGCCAGCAGCCCCGGGACAGAGTTTTCTATCGAGCAGTACTTC.

The chain recombines TRBV19 with TRBJ1-4; the D gene is possibly TRBD1 (6 bases). Trimming took 10 bases from V and 5 from J, leaving 11 bases between them. CDR1 is LNHDA and CDR2 is SQIVND in the germline V gene (reference sequence). This CDR3 is built from 12 residues. Here the CDR3 DNA reads TGTGCCACAAGCCAGGGGAATGAAAAACTGTTTTTT. Amino acids: CATSQGNEKLFF.

The chain links TRBV2 to TRBJ1-2; D remains ambiguous. CDR1 is SNHLY, CDR2 FYNNEI, per germline. V gave up 4 bases and J gave up 7 bases, with 13 bases separating them. The CDR3 contains 13 residues. CDR3: CASSVPKWGGYTF. DNA for the CDR3: TGTGCCAGCAGTGTTCCGAAGTGGGGTGGCTACACCTTC.

The chain carries TRBV18 and TRBJ2-1, with 11 bases identical to TRBD2. This CDR3 comprises 16 residues. Germline V gene sequence: CDR1 KGHSH, CDR2 LQKENI. V dropped 3 bases and J dropped 1; count of bases not matched to a gene: 2. In DNA form, the CDR3 reads TGTGCCAGCTCACCGACTAGCGGGATTTCCTACAATGAGCAGTTCTTC. This gives the protein CASSPTSGISYNEQFF. Combining the CDR3 with reference TRBV18 and TRBJ2-1 gives the whole variable domain NAGVMQNPRHLVRRRGQEARLRCSPMKGHSHVYWYRQLPEEGLKFMVYLQKENIIDESGMPKERFSAEFPKEGPSILRIQQVVRGDSAAYFCASSPTSGISYNEQFFGPGTRLTVL.

The rearrangement uses TRBV11-3 and TRBJ2-5, with D possibly called TRBD1 or TRBD2 (5 bases each). The CDR3 is 14 residues long. Looked up from germline, CDR1 is SGHNT and CDR2 is YENEEA. Trimming stripped 4 bases from V and 1 base from J, with 10 bases between. CDR3 in amino acids: CASSSGRAQETQYF. For the CDR3, the DNA is TGTGCCAGCAGCTCGGGACGCGCCCAAGAGACCCAGTACTTC.

The CDR3 loop is CASSLGQAAYEQYF. The CDR3 nucleotides read TGTGCCAGCTCACTGGGACAGGCAGCCTACGAGCAGTACTTC. The chain couples TRBV18 to TRBJ2-7; TRBD1 matches 8 bases. From germline, CDR1 is KGHSH and CDR2 LQKENI. This CDR3 contains 14 residues. V lost 4 bases and J lost 2; bases outside the gene matches: 4. The whole variable domain, filled in from reference TRBV18 and TRBJ2-7, reads NAGVMQNPRHLVRRRGQEARLRCSPMKGHSHVYWYRQLPEEGLKFMVYLQKENIIDESGMPKERFSAEFPKEGPSILRIQQVVRGDSAAYFCASSLGQAAYEQYFGPGTRLTVT.

As for this clone: At one end, the junction sequence differs from germline, possibly due to a read error. The chain couples TRBV28 to TRBJ2-7; perhaps D is TRBD1 or TRBD2 (5 bases each). CDR3 length: 14 amino acids. Germline assignment: CDR1 MDHEN and CDR2 SYDVKM. The chain's CDR3 is CASTPPGRSDEQYF. CDR3 in DNA: TGTGCCAGCACCCCACCGGGACGCTCCGACGAGCAGTACTTC. Filled out from reference TRBV28 and TRBJ2-7, the complete variable domain reads DVKVTQSSRYLVKRTGEKVFLECVQDMDHENMFWYRQDPGLGLRLIYFSYDVKMKEKGDIPEGYSVSREKKERFSLILESASTNQTSMYLCASTPPGRSDEQYFGPGTRLTVT.

Points on this clone: The same CDR3 arises from other DNA sequences in this sample as well. V is TRBV5-1 and J is TRBJ2-5, with a tentative D call TRBD2 (6 bases). The length of the CDR3 is 14 residues. The germline V gene encodes CDR1 SGHRS and CDR2 YFSETQ. Trimming removed 0 bases at V and 3 bases at J, with 9 bases between. The DNA for the CDR3 is TGCGCCAGCAGCTTGGGAGGAGGGGAAGAGACCCAGTACTTC. The encoded protein is CASSLGGGEETQYF.

The chain links TRBV6-1 to TRBJ1-5; D is undetermined. Germline CDR1 is MNHNS and CDR2 is SASEGT. The length of the CDR3 is 15 residues. V lost 1 base and J 1 base, leaving 8 bases between the germline ends. The CDR3 DNA follows: TGTGCCAGCAGTGAAGGGACTCACAGCAATCAGCCCCAGCATTTT. Its translation: CASSEGTHSNQPQHF.

The rearrangement uses TRBV7-9 and TRBJ2-7, with 9 bases identical to TRBD1. CDR1 is SEHNR and CDR2 is FQNEAQ in the germline V gene (reference sequence). CDR3 length equals 16 residues. Trimming cost V 2 bases and J 0 bases; bases outside gene matches: 5. The CDR3 nucleotides read TGTGCCAGCAGCTTATGGGGACAGGGACACTCCTACGAGCAGTACTTC. It encodes CASSLWGQGHSYEQYF. Combining the CDR3 with reference TRBV7-9 and TRBJ2-7 gives the whole variable domain DTGVSQNPRHKITKRGQNVTFRCDPISEHNRLYWYRQTLGQGPEFLTYFQNEAQLEKSRLLSDRFSAERPKGSFSTLEIQRTEQGDSAMYLCASSLWGQGHSYEQYFGPGTRLTVT.

The chain uses TRBV30 and TRBJ2-7, with 7 bases aligning to TRBD2. CDR3 size: 14 residues. The trim removed 3 bases at V and 7 bases at J, leaving 12 bases unmatched. Germline V gene data show CDR1 as GTSNPN and CDR2 as SVGIG (reference sequence). In nucleotides, the CDR3 is TGTGCCTGGAGGTCCCAGGACCTGGGGGGGGAGCAGTACTTC. It encodes CAWRSQDLGGEQYF.